This is a list of T cell receptor beta chains from one sample in a study of Graves' ophthalmopathy and Graves' hyperthyroidism. TCRdb passed the multiplex PCR reads through MiXCR, listing each CDR3 protein once. The repertoire holds 350,000 to 450,000 distinct CDR3 sequences, with under 25% as singletons. The sample consisted of peripheral blood. These receptor sequences come from a woman between 18 and 29 years old with stable Graves' hyperthyroidism. Each CDR3 is given with its conserved first and last residue. A D gene is named only where the DNA matches it firmly. Expanded clones get a size class; other rows say once, few or many, or leave the size out.

V	size	D	J	CDR3	DNA
TRBV9	NA	NA	TRBJ2-7	CASSVMIGERHEQYF	TGTGCCAGCAGCGTAATGATAGGGGAGCGCCACGAGCAGTACTTC
TRBV7-2	many	NA	TRBJ2-2	CASSLGKGVGELFF	TGTGCCAGCAGCCTTGGGAAGGGGGTCGGGGAGCTGTTTTTT
TRBV6-5	NA	TRBD1	TRBJ2-5	CASRSGTGGLETQYF	TGTGCCAGCAGATCCGGGACAGGGGGGTTAGAGACCCAGTACTTC
TRBV12-3/TRBV12-4	NA	NA	TRBJ1-5	CASSFSSPPQHF	TGTGCCAGCAGTTTTAGCAGTCCGCCCCAGCATTTT
TRBV7-8	NA	NA	TRBJ2-7	CASSSASEQYF	TGTGCCAGCAGCTCCGCTTCGGAGCAGTACTTC
TRBV5-1	few	NA	TRBJ2-7	CASSLAGRGDSYEQYF	TGCGCCAGCAGCTTGGCCGGCAGGGGGGACTCCTACGAGCAGTACTTC
TRBV20-1	many	NA	TRBJ2-5	CSAPNSPGETQYF	TGCAGTGCTCCGAATTCACCTGGGGAGACCCAGTACTTC
TRBV6-1	few	NA	TRBJ2-6	CASSELEGTGANVLTF	TGTGCCAGCAGTGAGTTAGAGGGCACCGGGGCCAACGTCCTGACTTTC
TRBV6-1	NA	NA	TRBJ1-5	CASGGQPQHF	TGTGCCAGCGGCGGACAGCCCCAGCATTTT
TRBV6-1	few	NA	TRBJ1-1	CASSKGLNGVTEAFF	TGTGCCAGCAGTAAGGGACTCAATGGGGTCACTGAAGCTTTCTTT
TRBV6-5	many	NA	TRBJ2-2	CASSRVTGELFF	TGTGCCAGCAGTCGGGTGACCGGGGAGCTGTTTTTT
TRBV14	NA	TRBD1	TRBJ2-2	CASSQRNRGPNTGELFF	TGTGCCAGCAGCCAAAGAAACAGGGGCCCAAACACCGGGGAGCTGTTTTTT
TRBV7-7	NA	NA	TRBJ2-5	CASTRTPGETQYF	TGTGCTAGCACCCGGACTCCAGGGGAGACCCAGTACTTC
TRBV6-1	many	NA	TRBJ1-2	CASSKGRLTNYGYTF	TGTGCCAGCAGCAAAGGAAGGCTAACTAACTATGGCTACACCTTC
TRBV6-1	NA	NA	TRBJ1-2	CASSLNPNYGYTF	TGTGCCAGCAGCCTCAACCCTAACTATGGCTACACCTTC
TRBV19	many	TRBD1	TRBJ1-2	CASSRVTGVLGYTF	TGTGCCAGTAGTCGCGTCACAGGGGTGCTTGGCTACACCTTC
TRBV2	many	TRBD2	TRBJ2-5	CASSTRQAGETQETQYF	TGTGCCAGCAGCACCCGGCAAGCGGGGGAGACTCAAGAGACCCAGTACTTC
TRBV6-1	many	NA	TRBJ2-7	CASRPTRVPFDEQYF	TGTGCCAGCAGGCCAACCAGGGTTCCGTTCGACGAGCAGTACTTC
TRBV12-3/TRBV12-4	few	TRBD1	TRBJ2-2	CASRMMPGQVYAGELFF	TGTGCCAGCAGAATGATGCCGGGACAGGTTTACGCCGGGGAGCTGTTTTTT
TRBV3-1	NA	NA	TRBJ2-7	CASSRTTGEYEQYF	TGTGCCAGCAGCCGGACCACCGGGGAGTACGAGCAGTACTTC
TRBV6-2/TRBV6-3	many	NA	TRBJ2-7	CASGNNYEQYF	TGTGCCAGCGGGAACAACTACGAGCAGTACTTC
TRBV3-1	few	NA	TRBJ1-3	CATTGTGNTIYF	TGTGCCACTACAGGTACTGGAAACACCATATATTTT
TRBV11-2	many	NA	TRBJ2-7	CASSRGTHEQYF	TGTGCCAGCAGCCGCGGGACCCACGAGCAGTACTTC
TRBV20-1	few	NA	TRBJ2-7	CSARVSRSSYEQYF	TGCAGTGCTAGAGTAAGTAGGAGCTCCTACGAGCAGTACTTC
TRBV6-1	NA	NA	TRBJ1-2	CASRSGRGNGYTF	TGTGCCAGCCGGTCGGGAAGGGGCAATGGCTACACCTTC
TRBV6-1	NA	TRBD1	TRBJ1-5	CASSPFGTGGNQPQHF	TGTGCCAGCAGCCCTTTCGGGACAGGCGGCAATCAGCCCCAGCATTTT
TRBV20-1	many	TRBD1	TRBJ1-1	CSAMTDRAGTEAFF	TGCAGTGCGATGACCGACAGGGCTGGCACTGAAGCTTTCTTT
TRBV6-2/TRBV6-3	many	NA	TRBJ2-5	CASSSLSREAYQETQYF	TGTGCCAGCAGTTCCCTCTCGAGGGAAGCCTACCAAGAGACCCAGTACTTC
TRBV4-1	many	NA	TRBJ2-7	CASSQAQSPVYEQYF	TGCGCCAGCAGCCAAGCGCAGTCCCCTGTTTACGAGCAGTACTTC
TRBV28	few	TRBD1	TRBJ1-6	CASSPADRAPLHF	TGTGCCAGCAGTCCTGCCGACAGGGCGCCCCTCCACTTT
TRBV7-2	once	TRBD2	TRBJ2-7	CASSFGLAGSRDEQYF	TGTGCCAGCAGCTTTGGGCTAGCGGGAAGTAGGGACGAGCAGTACTTC
TRBV19	many	NA	TRBJ1-5	CASSISTADSNQPQHF	TGTGCCAGTAGTATTTCTACAGCAGATAGCAATCAGCCCCAGCATTTT
TRBV6-1	NA	NA	TRBJ1-1	CASSERGRGAEAFF	TGTGCCAGCAGTGAACGGGGCCGTGGCGCTGAAGCTTTCTTT
TRBV6-5	many	NA	TRBJ2-3	CASSYSGVRADTQYF	TGTGCCAGCAGTTACTCGGGAGTCAGGGCAGATACGCAGTATTTT
TRBV18	few	TRBD2	TRBJ2-5	CASSPSGSRRETQYF	TGTGCCAGCTCACCAAGCGGGAGTAGGAGAGAGACCCAGTACTTC
TRBV20-1	NA	TRBD2	TRBJ2-5	CSARIPGLAAGLQETQYF	TGCAGTGCTAGGATTCCGGGACTAGCCGCCGGATTACAAGAGACCCAGTACTTC
TRBV20-1	NA	TRBD2	TRBJ2-7	CSARRGYEQYF	TGCAGTGCTCGGCGGGGGTACGAGCAGTACTTC
TRBV6-5	many	NA	TRBJ2-4	CASSYARAKNIKYF	TGTGCCAGCAGTTACGCCAGGGCCAAAAACATTAAGTACTTC
TRBV5-1	many	NA	TRBJ2-2	CASSLDRLSRTGELFF	TGCGCCAGCAGCTTGGACAGACTTTCGCGAACCGGGGAGCTGTTTTTT
TRBV10-3	many	TRBD2	TRBJ2-5	CAISDLGGLSQETQYF	TGTGCCATCAGTGATTTGGGGGGGTTAAGCCAAGAGACCCAGTACTTC
TRBV30	many	NA	TRBJ2-2	CAWRTASNTGELFF	TGTGCCTGGAGGACAGCCTCGAACACCGGGGAGCTGTTTTTT
TRBV6-1	NA	NA	TRBJ1-2	CASTLQGDRGYTF	TGTGCCAGCACCCTACAGGGTGATAGGGGCTACACCTTC
TRBV7-2	NA	NA	TRBJ1-1	CASSLVGRQAFF	TGTGCCAGCAGCTTAGTAGGCAGGCAAGCTTTCTTT
TRBV7-2	NA	TRBD2	TRBJ2-3	CAISYLSGSKAQYF	TGTGCCATCAGCTACCTTAGCGGGAGCAAGGCGCAGTATTTT